Following are 6 T cell receptor beta chains from one sample sequenced in a study of T cell changes during pregnancy in multiple sclerosis. The assay was immunoSEQ multiplex PCR, and TCRdb's table has in-frame clones only and misses some. Of some 60,000 clones listed, about nine tenths are singletons. The sequences come from peripheral blood, collected in the second trimester of pregnancy. Every receptor here comes from a female donor with multiple sclerosis, enrolled in a pregnancy study.

The J gene is TRBJ1-1, the V gene TRBV6-1; D gene unclear. V dropped 7 bases and J dropped 6 bases, with 18 bases sitting between them. Germline V gives CDR1 MNHNS, CDR2 SASEGT. The CDR3 has 14 residues. CDR3 sequence reads: CASTFGSSGAEAFF. In nucleotides, the CDR3 is TGTGCCAGCACTTTTGGGAGCTCTGGGGCTGAAGCTTTCTTT.

The chain employs TRBV28 and TRBJ2-1; D uncertain. CDR3 length: 12 amino acids. Deletions cut 10 bases from V and 8 bases from J, with 15 bases between. Germline V gene sequence: CDR1 MDHEN, CDR2 SYDVKM. CDR3 bases: TGTGCCACCTTGCACGGCCGGGATGAGCAGTTCTTC. This gives the protein CATLHGRDEQFF.

The chain uses TRBV13 and TRBJ2-5; TRBD2 matches at 9 bases. Germline V gene lookup returns CDR1 PRHDT and CDR2 FYEKMQ (reference sequence). This CDR3 region has 18 residues. The junction had 13 bases not matched to a gene; V was cut back by 1 base and J by 4 bases. CDR3 sequence (DNA): TGTGCCAGCAGCTTAGTGGAGGCGGGGGGGCCCGCGGGAGAGACCCAGTACTTC. It codes for CASSLVEAGGPAGETQYF.

J is TRBJ1-3 and V is TRBV10-1; no definite D call. V was pared by 8 bases and J by 6 bases, with 8 bases between. This CDR3 comprises 11 residues. Per the germline V gene, CDR1 is WNHNN and CDR2 is SYGVQD (reference sequence). The chain's CDR3 is CASLSLNTIYF. In DNA, the CDR3 is TGCGCCAGCCTATCTCTAAACACCATATATTTT.

This clone was counted a single time. The V gene is TRBV28, the J gene TRBJ1-5; TRBD1 aligns across 7 bases. The CDR3 extends over 14 amino acids. Trimming at V came to 4 bases and at J to 7 bases, leaving 7 bases not matched to a gene. Per the germline V gene, CDR1 is MDHEN and CDR2 is SYDVKM. The CDR3 protein is CASSSDRVGQPQHF. CDR3 DNA sequence: TGTGCCAGCAGTTCTGACAGGGTCGGACAGCCCCAGCATTTT.

The CDR3 protein is CASSPGDRLNEKLFF. The CDR3 DNA reads TGTGCCAGTAGCCCAGGGGACAGACTTAATGAAAAACTGTTTTTT. This chain uses TRBV19 with TRBJ1-4, with TRBD1 matching 7 bases. Germline V gene sequence: CDR1 LNHDA, CDR2 SQIVND (reference sequence). The CDR3 is 15 amino acids. J gave up 4 bases and V 6 bases, and 8 bases lay outside the gene matches.